Many counts were recorded for the clone carrying this T cell receptor (beta chain). This sample stems from a study of chronic HIV infection and antiretroviral therapy. TCRdb redid the calling of the 5' RACE reads with MiXCR, one entry per CDR3 protein. This sample has 30,000 to 45,000 distinct CDR3 sequences; roughly 8% occur once, and the top ten carry 2.9%. This TCR was recovered from an adult who had HIV and had not received antiretroviral therapy, or was an uninfected healthy control (not recorded which). Specimen: peripheral blood.

CDR3 region: CSVGTASSYNEQFF. CDR3 DNA sequence: TGCAGCGTTGGGACGGCGAGCTCCTACAATGAGCAGTTCTTC. The chain carries TRBV29-1 and TRBJ2-1; D remains unclear. The CDR3 runs to 14 residues. CDR1 and CDR2 from the germline V gene are SQVTM and ANQGSEA. V lost 4 bases to trimming and J lost 0 bases, with 10 bases between them.